This T cell receptor (beta chain) was sequenced during a study of cytomegalovirus exposure and HLA in healthy donors. V was cut by 6 bases and J by 3 bases, with 12 bases left in between. This CDR3 has 13 residues. Per the germline V gene, CDR1 is MNHEY and CDR2 is SVGAGI. Primers for the PCR totalled 60 Vbeta and 13 Jbeta. In the original processing: In a later analysis, about 9.9 million of tens of millions of unique beta chains occurred in at least two donors. Here immunoSEQ multiplex PCR was the method, and the copy in TCRdb shows in-frame clones only, minus some. V and J calls and clone size are as listed in that table; D and trimming were resolved from the DNA. Among 150,000 or so clones listed, 80% to 90% were seen once. Study observations and caveats: When analyzed later, a missense DCLRE1C variant was found to be linked to TCR beta V- and J-gene trimming.

Regarding this clone: Its antigen is still unknown.

This clonotype originated in a young woman in good health and CMV-seropositive. This sequence joins TRBV6-5 and TRBJ2-7; D might be TRBD1 (5 bases). Sequencing used PBMCs. The CDR3 sequence: CASRSTGNYEQYF. CDR3 coding DNA: TGTGCCAGCAGAAGTACAGGAAACTACGAGCAGTACTTC.